This TCR beta chain came from a study of cytomegalovirus exposure and HLA in healthy donors (dated by TCRdb to 2016 to 2017). Background for the entire study: The 666 repertoires of the first cohort and the 95 to 150 validation repertoires were produced on the same platform, according to a later analysis. The study was designed to test whether signatures of past pathogen exposure could be identified by cataloging public T cell receptors. In addition to the first cohort of around 670 subjects, a separate validation cohort of 120 different subjects was used. High-throughput TCR immunosequencing, statistical association of individual TCRs with disease status, and machine learning were combined to predict cytomegalovirus infection status.

Separate from the approximately 700-subject first cohort, the validation cohort of roughly 120 subjects was the group to which the donors belonged. A remark on this clone: This receptor's antigen is unknown. No much larger clone is present one base from it, and per-base qualities are unavailable.

Here is what the overall study found, with its caveats: In a later analysis, TCRs clustered in the first cohort were found to also tend to co-occur in the roughly 120 validation repertoires, with over 90% of cluster scores above 0. The validation cohort had no HLA typing available for a later analysis, so co-occurrence within that cohort was assessed over all 120 or so repertoires. Cytomegalovirus status was reported to be diagnosed by the classifier with high specificity and sensitivity in both the original and validation cohorts. Most TCR sequences were observed very rarely across donors, whereas some public TCRs were present in many individuals. Three of the identified cytomegalovirus-associated TCR beta chains were confirmed in vitro to be specific for cytomegalovirus antigens. According to the authors, the approach could potentially be generalized to other disease states and immunological phenotypes. A total of 164 TCR beta chains were listed by the study as associated with cytomegalovirus.

The library was produced with the immunoSEQ multiplex PCR assay. The study's own analysis went as follows. A statistical classification framework was built to diagnose cytomegalovirus status from the catalog of TCR beta chain sequences. As stored in TCRdb, this immuneACCESS dataset retains in-frame rearrangements with V and J assigned. A fraction of the clones does not appear; measured against another copy, unresolved V genes explain less than half of the discrepancy, and the remainder lacks a known reason. V and J calls and clone size are as listed in that table; D and trimming were resolved from the DNA. This sample holds around 66,000 clones; approximately 97% were observed only once. The ten largest clones capture around 1.6% of the sample. Between the V and J ends, shortened by 6 bases and 1 base respectively, the junction contains 14 bases. The CDR3, cysteine through phenylalanine, is 14 amino acids long. CDR3 DNA is the only sequence kept; it has 42 bases, read in frame from the first base. From the germline V gene, CDR1 is SGHDT and CDR2 is YYEEEE.

This clonotype originated in a woman under 30 in good health and CMV-seropositive. Sequences were obtained from PBMCs. The rearranged chain carries TRBV5-6 and TRBJ2-7, with a weak D call of TRBD1 (6 bases match). The DNA sequence is as follows: TGTGCCAGCACCAGGACAGTACTTTCCTACGAGCAGTACTTC. Its translation reads: CASTRTVLSYEQYF.